This entry lists 32 T cell receptor beta chains sequenced from one sample in a study of a mutant IDH1 vaccine in newly diagnosed glioma. This table comes from immunoSEQ multiplex PCR, and its TCRdb copy is limited to in-frame clones, with some not included. The table records tens of thousands of clones, 81% of them present only once. The time point was: week 5, during vaccination. Each dose delivered 300 ug of mutant IDH1 20-mer peptide subcutaneously with imiquimod. No antigen has been assigned to these receptors. This specimen consisted of PBMCs, obtained from a glioma patient whose treatment included an IDH1 peptide vaccine. These receptors were obtained from a man aged 25 to 40 with glioma.

The genes are TRBV4-2 and TRBJ1-4; no definite D call. The CDR3 consists of 11 residues. Germline-derived CDR1 and CDR2 are LGHNA and YNFKEQ. Trimming took 1 base from V and 10 from J, leaving 4 bases between them. The CDR3 sequence: CASSQAGKLFF. The CDR3 DNA reads as TGTGCCAGCAGCCAAGCCGGAAAACTGTTTTTT.

The chain uses TRBV18 and TRBJ1-4, with D perhaps TRBD1 (5 bases). From germline, CDR1 is KGHSH and CDR2 LQKENI. Trimming shortened V by 3 bases and J by 4 bases, and 18 bases separated the two germline ends. The CDR3 spans 17 residues. CDR3 loop: CASSPSAGTNFNEKLFF. The CDR3 nucleotides are TGTGCCAGCTCACCCTCGGCAGGGACCAATTTTAATGAAAAACTGTTTTTT.

This chain links TRBV28 with TRBJ1-1; D call uncertain. The germline V gene has CDR1 MDHEN and CDR2 SYDVKM. V lost 6 bases, J lost 1 base, and 12 bases lay in between. This CDR3 contains 14 residues. The CDR3 protein is CASSSPGSNTEAFF. DNA of the CDR3: TGTGCCAGCAGCTCCCCCGGTTCGAACACTGAAGCTTTCTTT. The whole variable domain, remainder taken from reference TRBV28 and TRBJ1-1, is DVKVTQSSRYLVKRTGEKVFLECVQDMDHENMFWYRQDPGLGLRLIYFSYDVKMKEKGDIPEGYSVSREKKERFSLILESASTNQTSMYLCASSSPGSNTEAFFGQGTRLTVV.

J is TRBJ1-2 and V is TRBV18; the D gene is possibly TRBD1 (5 bases). The germline V gene has CDR1 KGHSH and CDR2 LQKENI. V was pared by 4 bases and J by 6 bases, with 9 bases between. The CDR3 totals 12 residues. CDR3 bases: TGTGCCAGCTCACTAGGGACGGATGGCTACACCTTC. It yields the protein CASSLGTDGYTF.

The V gene is TRBV28, the J gene TRBJ1-2, with TRBD1 matching over 9 bases. Germline CDR1 and CDR2: MDHEN and SYDVKM. Trimming at V came to 6 bases and at J to 7 bases, leaving 9 bases not matched to a gene. CDR3 length equals 14 residues. CDR3 region: CASSPGDRAGGYTF. The CDR3 coding sequence is TGTGCCAGCAGCCCCGGGGACAGGGCTGGTGGCTACACCTTC.

The chain combines TRBV28 with TRBJ2-2; TRBD2 agrees at 7 bases. Germline CDR1 MDHEN, CDR2 SYDVKM. The CDR3 extends over 15 amino acids. V lost 6 bases and J lost 1; bases outside the gene matches: 5. The CDR3 loop is CASRSGGKNTGELFF. The CDR3 bases are TGTGCCAGCAGGTCGGGGGGAAAGAACACCGGGGAGCTGTTTTTT.

This chain joins TRBV2 and TRBJ2-7; no definite D call. Trimming shortened V by 0 bases and J by 0 bases, and 15 bases separated the two germline ends. Per germline, CDR1 SNHLY and CDR2 FYNNEI. This CDR3 region has 17 residues. The chain's CDR3 is CASSEALSPRVSYEQYF. CDR3 DNA sequence: TGTGCCAGCAGTGAAGCGCTTTCCCCCCGGGTCTCCTACGAGCAGTACTTC.

This clone was found a few times. The rearrangement links TRBV4-2 to TRBJ1-1, with 9 bases lining up with TRBD1. The junction had 9 bases not matched to a gene; V was cut back by 3 bases and J by 7 bases. Looked up from germline, CDR1 is LGHNA and CDR2 is YNFKEQ. The CDR3 runs 15 residues. CDR3 amino acids: CASSQGSTGGGEAFF. The CDR3 DNA sequence: TGTGCCAGCAGCCAGGGAAGCACAGGGGGCGGTGAAGCTTTCTTT.

The V gene is TRBV7-9, the J gene TRBJ2-1, with 9 nucleotides matching TRBD2. In germline, CDR1 is SEHNR, CDR2 FQNEAQ (reference sequence). The CDR3 covers 15 residues. The V and J ends lost 5 bases and 8 bases, in that order; junction bases with no gene match: 10. CDR3 DNA sequence: TGTGCCAGCAGCCCCAGCGGGGGGAACTGGGATGAGCAGTTCTTC. It translates to CASSPSGGNWDEQFF.

The chain carries TRBV28 and TRBJ1-5, with D hard to call. The germline CDR1 and CDR2 sequences are MDHEN and SYDVKM. There are 15 residues in the CDR3. The ends were cut back, 6 bases at V and 0 bases at J, with 12 bases in the middle. CDR3 sequence reads: CASRPRVNSNQPQHF. The DNA for the CDR3 is TGTGCCAGCAGACCCAGAGTAAATAGCAATCAGCCCCAGCATTTT.

This clone has just a few counts. The chain uses TRBV4-1 and TRBJ1-6; 9 bases are shared with TRBD1. Germline CDR1 reads MGHRA; CDR2 reads YSYEKL. V gave up 3 bases and J gave up 8 bases; unmatched junction bases: 2. This CDR3 region has 14 residues. For the CDR3, the DNA is TGCGCCAGCAGCCAGGACAGGGGACATTCACCCCTCCACTTT. It codes for CASSQDRGHSPLHF.

The chain is built from TRBV2 and TRBJ1-5, with a weak D call TRBD1 (6 bases). The CDR3 contains 16 residues. The germline CDR1 and CDR2 sequences are SNHLY and FYNNEI. The germline V and J ends were trimmed by 6 bases and 2 bases, with 17 bases remaining between them. CDR3 region: CASRVTGRGGNQPQHF. CDR3 sequence (DNA): TGTGCCAGCAGAGTTACAGGGCGTGGGGGCAATCAGCCCCAGCATTTT.

V usage is TRBV18 and J usage is TRBJ1-2; TRBD1 agrees at 8 bases. CDR1 and CDR2 from the germline V gene are KGHSH and LQKENI. This CDR3 region has 18 residues. V gave up 4 bases and J gave up 1 base; unmatched junction bases: 14. The CDR3 region has the DNA TGTGCCAGCTCACTTGGGACAGGCCGCTTAGGTAGTAACTATGGCTACACCTTC. This translates into CASSLGTGRLGSNYGYTF.

The chain recombines TRBV12-5 with TRBJ1-5, with no clear D. Germline CDR1 and CDR2: LGHNT and FRNRAP. The CDR3 has 14 residues. The V and J ends lost 6 bases and 2 bases respectively, with 11 bases between them. CDR3 protein: CASGGYGGNQPQHF. The CDR3, as DNA: TGTGCTAGTGGGGGTTATGGGGGCAATCAGCCCCAGCATTTT.

This clone was counted between two and nine times. The gene calls are TRBV13 and TRBJ1-1; D unresolved. The CDR3 extends over 12 amino acids. Germline lookup yields CDR1 PRHDT and CDR2 FYEKMQ (reference sequence). Trimming pared 6 bases from V and 9 bases from J, leaving 14 bases between. The CDR3 region is CASRSSGWKAFF. CDR3 nucleotides: TGTGCCAGCAGGTCAAGTGGTTGGAAAGCTTTCTTT.

The chain joins TRBV6-1 to TRBJ1-2; D possibly corresponds to TRBD1 (5 bases). Germline V lookup: CDR1 MNHNS, CDR2 SASEGT. The CDR3 is made up of 15 amino acids. The V gene lost 6 bases and the J gene lost 4 bases, with 18 bases spanning the gap. The CDR3 region is CASRTPNGGRYGYTF. As DNA, the CDR3 is TGTGCCAGCAGGACCCCTAACGGGGGACGCTATGGCTACACCTTC.

The chain joins TRBV19 to TRBJ2-2; D tentatively fits TRBD1 or TRBD2 (5 bases each). The germline V gene has CDR1 LNHDA and CDR2 SQIVND (reference sequence). The CDR3 length is 24 residues. Trimming left V 6 bases short and J 0 bases short, with 38 bases between. The CDR3 spells CASRNGKLTGTRPNIDANTGELFF. The CDR3 DNA reads as TGTGCCAGTAGGAATGGAAAATTGACCGGGACCCGCCCGAACATAGACGCGAACACCGGGGAGCTGTTTTTT.

The rearrangement joins TRBV11-2 to TRBJ1-1; no clear D. CDR1 SGHAT and CDR2 FQNNGV come from the germline V gene. V lost 4 bases and J 2 bases, leaving 8 bases between the germline ends. The length of the CDR3 is 13 residues. CDR3 loop: CASSYGVNTEAFF. The CDR3, as DNA: TGTGCCAGCAGCTACGGGGTTAACACTGAAGCTTTCTTT.

The CDR3 region has the DNA TGCGCCAGCAGCCAAGGATCTGAATGGAACATTCAGTACTTC. It codes for CASSQGSEWNIQYF. This chain links TRBV4-1 with TRBJ2-4; no reliable D call. This CDR3 region has 14 residues. V lost 1 base to trimming and J lost 7 bases, with 11 bases between them. CDR1 and CDR2 (germline): MGHRA, YSYEKL.

The gene calls are TRBV7-8 and TRBJ2-2; 14 nucleotides line up with TRBD2. Germline V gives CDR1 SGHVS, CDR2 FQNEAQ. The CDR3 length is 18 residues. Losses at the gene ends were 5 bases for V and 1 base for J; bases not matched to a gene: 6. The CDR3 nucleotides read TGTGCCAGCAGCCCCAGGACTAGCGGGGGGCTGAACACCGGGGAGCTGTTTTTT. Protein sequence: CASSPRTSGGLNTGELFF.

The rearrangement uses TRBV2 and TRBJ2-3; weak D call: TRBD1 (6 bases). The CDR3 runs to 16 residues. Deletions cut 4 bases from V and 4 bases from J, with 18 bases between. Germline V CDR1 and CDR2: SNHLY, FYNNEI. The CDR3 spells CASSVGTTPRADTQYF. The DNA of the CDR3 is TGTGCCAGCAGTGTGGGGACAACCCCTCGGGCAGATACGCAGTATTTT.

The rearrangement joins TRBV5-1 to TRBJ1-1; weak D call: TRBD1 (6 bases). The CDR3 extends over 14 amino acids. The V end was cut by 5 bases, the J end by 2 bases, with 13 bases between. In germline, CDR1 is SGHRS, CDR2 YFSETQ. The CDR3 protein is CASRPQGSNTEAFF. The DNA for the CDR3 is TGCGCCAGCAGACCCCAGGGGTCTAACACTGAAGCTTTCTTT. Drawing the rest from reference TRBV5-1 and TRBJ1-1, the complete variable domain is KAGVTQTPRYLIKTRGQQVTLSCSPISGHRSVSWYQQTPGQGLQFLFEYFSETQRNKGNFPGRFSGRQFSNSRSEMNVSTLELGDSALYLCASRPQGSNTEAFFGQGTRLTVV.

The chain recombines TRBV7-2 with TRBJ1-6; a weak D match, TRBD1 (6 bases). V was pared by 2 bases and J by 9 bases, with 14 bases between. Germline CDR1 is SGHTA and CDR2 is FQGNSA. The CDR3 has 15 amino acids. This chain's CDR3 is CASSLSHRVASPLHF. CDR3 bases: TGTGCCAGCAGCTTATCCCACAGGGTGGCTTCACCCCTCCACTTT.

This rearrangement joins TRBV18 to TRBJ1-1; D ambiguous. This CDR3 comprises 14 residues. Germline loops: CDR1 KGHSH, CDR2 LQKENI. V shed 4 bases and J shed 2 bases, with 11 bases lying between them. The CDR3 nucleotides read TGTGCCAGCTCACTTGGCCGGGGAAACACTGAAGCTTTCTTT. Its translation: CASSLGRGNTEAFF.

This chain joins TRBV7-8 and TRBJ1-3; D is undetermined. This CDR3 spans 15 amino acids. Trimming removed 0 bases at V and 4 bases at J, with 10 bases between. Germline-derived CDR1 and CDR2 are SGHVS and FQNEAQ. The CDR3 is CASSLARERGNTIYF. CDR3 bases: TGTGCCAGCAGCTTAGCGCGGGAGAGGGGAAACACCATATATTTT.

The chain is built from TRBV29-1 and TRBJ1-1; D not certain. Trimming shortened V by 2 bases and J by 0 bases, and 7 bases separated the two germline ends. This CDR3 has 13 amino acids. Germline CDR1 is SQVTM and CDR2 is ANQGSEA. This CDR3 reads CSVEHKMNTEAFF. The CDR3 nucleotides read TGCAGCGTTGAACACAAAATGAACACTGAAGCTTTCTTT.

This clone appeared once. The chain has TRBV11-2 and TRBJ2-1; either TRBD1 or TRBD2 may supply D (6 bases each). This CDR3 has 14 residues. The V end was cut by 4 bases, the J end by 10 bases, with 17 bases between. Germline V lookup: CDR1 SGHAT, CDR2 FQNNGV. The chain's CDR3 is CASSYGGAQGEQFF. Here the CDR3 DNA reads TGTGCCAGCAGCTACGGGGGCGCTCAGGGAGAGCAGTTCTTC.

This clone was observed a single time. The chain uses TRBV11-2 and TRBJ1-1; 9 nucleotides line up with TRBD1. This CDR3 comprises 16 residues. Germline-derived CDR1 and CDR2 are SGHAT and FQNNGV. Germline trimming cut 8 bases from V and 5 bases from J; bases unmatched to any gene: 15. CDR3 in DNA: TGTGCCAGCGGAATCGGGACAGGGATAGGTGGTACTGAAGCTTTCTTT. This gives the protein CASGIGTGIGGTEAFF.

This chain joins TRBV4-1 and TRBJ2-3; TRBD1 agrees at 9 bases. Germline V gene sequence: CDR1 MGHRA, CDR2 YSYEKL. V trimming: 2 bases; J trimming: 3 bases; junction bases outside the gene matches: 9. This CDR3 is 17 amino acids long. CDR3 DNA: TGCGCCAGCAGCCAAAGTTTGGGACAGGGCCCGACAGATACGCAGTATTTT. Protein product: CASSQSLGQGPTDTQYF.

The V call is TRBV6-5, the J call TRBJ2-4; D not certain. CDR1 MNHEY and CDR2 SVGAGI come from the germline V gene. V was trimmed by 6 bases and J by 5 bases, leaving 11 bases between them. The CDR3 has 13 residues. The CDR3 sequence is CASRGLPENIQYF. For the CDR3, the DNA is TGTGCCAGCAGGGGTTTGCCCGAAAACATTCAGTACTTC.

The J gene is TRBJ1-5, the V gene TRBV10-1; D call uncertain. Germline V lookup: CDR1 WNHNN, CDR2 SYGVQD (reference sequence). The CDR3 runs to 14 residues. The ends were cut back, 7 bases at V and 6 bases at J, with 16 bases in the middle. The CDR3 is CASIPDAGRQPQHF. CDR3 nucleotide sequence: TGCGCCAGCATCCCAGACGCGGGTCGTCAGCCCCAGCATTTT.

The chain carries TRBV19 and TRBJ1-2; tentatively, D is TRBD1 (5 bases). The CDR3 runs 14 residues. Trimming removed 4 bases at V and 0 bases at J, with 9 bases between. The germline CDR1 and CDR2 sequences are LNHDA and SQIVND (reference sequence). CDR3 region: CASSTVTANYGYTF. The CDR3 nucleotides are TGTGCCAGTAGTACCGTGACAGCTAACTATGGCTACACCTTC. The full variable domain, in which reference TRBV19 and TRBJ1-2 provide the parts outside the CDR3, is DGGITQSPKYLFRKEGQNVTLSCEQNLNHDAMYWYRQDPGQGLRLIYYSQIVNDFQKGDIAEGYSVSREKKESFPLTVTSAQKNPTAFYLCASSTVTANYGYTFGSGTRLTVV.